The T cell receptor (beta chain) under discussion was sequenced for a study of cytomegalovirus exposure and HLA in healthy donors. At the level of the study: A previous analysis identified approximately 110 million unique TCR beta sequences derived from some 200 million T cells. Whole-study results and caveats: Analyses of presence and absence presupposed an approximately uniform sequencing depth across donors.

A remark on this clone: What it binds is not known.

Both 60 Vbeta primers and 13 Jbeta primers went into the PCR. TCRdb's table, derived via immunoSEQ multiplex PCR, lists solely in-frame clones and lacks some. The sample yields 95,000 to 150,000 clones, about three quarters seen once. The germline V gene encodes CDR1 SNHLY and CDR2 FYNNEI. Trimming took 6 bases from V and 0 from J, leaving 8 bases between them. The CDR3 sequence is 13 residues long. The chain carries TRBV2 and TRBJ1-2, with D tentatively TRBD1 (5 bases). The origin of this receptor is a man aged 55 to 70 in good health and CMV-seropositive. Sequenced material: PBMCs. CDR3 nucleotides: TGTGCCAGCAGGTCGGACACTAACTATGGCTACACCTTC. It specifies CASRSDTNYGYTF.